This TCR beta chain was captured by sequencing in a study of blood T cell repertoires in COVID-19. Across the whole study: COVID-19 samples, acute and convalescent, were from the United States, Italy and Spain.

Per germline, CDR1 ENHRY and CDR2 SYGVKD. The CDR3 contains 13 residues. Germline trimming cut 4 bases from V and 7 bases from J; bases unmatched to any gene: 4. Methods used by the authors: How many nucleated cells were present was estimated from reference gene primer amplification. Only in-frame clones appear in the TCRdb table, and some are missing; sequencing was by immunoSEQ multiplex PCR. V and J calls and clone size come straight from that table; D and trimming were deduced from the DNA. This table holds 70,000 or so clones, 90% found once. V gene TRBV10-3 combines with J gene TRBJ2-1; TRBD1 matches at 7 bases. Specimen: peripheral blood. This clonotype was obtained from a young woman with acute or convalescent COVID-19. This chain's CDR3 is CAISGTGGNEQFF. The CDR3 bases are TGTGCCATCAGTGGGACAGGTGGAAATGAGCAGTTCTTC.